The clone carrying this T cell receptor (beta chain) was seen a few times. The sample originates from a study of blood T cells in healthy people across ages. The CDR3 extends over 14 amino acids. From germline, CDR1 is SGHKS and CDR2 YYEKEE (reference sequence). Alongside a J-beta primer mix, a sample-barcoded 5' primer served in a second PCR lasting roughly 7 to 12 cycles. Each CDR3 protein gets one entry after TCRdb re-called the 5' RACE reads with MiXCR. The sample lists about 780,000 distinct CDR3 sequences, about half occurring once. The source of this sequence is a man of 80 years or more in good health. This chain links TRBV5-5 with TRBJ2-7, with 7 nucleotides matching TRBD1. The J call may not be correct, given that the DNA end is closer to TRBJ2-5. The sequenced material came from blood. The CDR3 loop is CASSILGGAATQYF. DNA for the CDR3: TGTGCCAGCAGCATTTTAGGGGGCGCGGCGACCCAGTACTTC.